Each of the 18 T cell receptor beta chains below was sequenced from the same sample in a study of CD8 T cells in ankylosing spondylitis. The antigens these receptors bind are not known. TCRdb passed the 5' RACE reads through MiXCR, listing each CDR3 protein once. The repertoire includes around 540,000 distinct CDR3 sequences, approximately 12% of them detected once, and approximately 6.3% sits in the top ten. Study outcomes and limitations: It appeared that ankylosing spondylitis blood was characterized by a TCR beta motif of roughly 8 highly homologous variants.

The sequenced sample consisted of blood, either unsorted or a sorted T cell fraction (not recorded which). The receptors stem from a male donor with ankylosing spondylitis.

This chain uses TRBV27 with TRBJ2-2; D gene unclear. The CDR3 has 15 residues. From germline, CDR1 is MNHEY and CDR2 SMNVEV (reference sequence). Trimming removed 7 bases at V and 6 bases at J, with 18 bases between. In DNA, the CDR3 is TGTGCCAGCAATGTTCCACCCCCAGCAGCCGGGGAGCTGTTTTTT. It encodes CASNVPPPAAGELFF.

The table lists this clonotype with many counts. The rearrangement uses TRBV20-1 and TRBJ1-5, with D possibly being TRBD1 (5 bases). This CDR3 is built from 15 residues. Trimming removed 2 bases from V and 4 bases from J, with 15 bases in between. Germline values: CDR1 DFQATT, CDR2 SNEGSKA (reference sequence). CDR3 in DNA: TGCAGTGCTAGAAGCCCTCGACAGACTAATCAGCCCCAGCATTTT. Its protein product is CSARSPRQTNQPQHF.

This chain uses TRBV4-2 with TRBJ2-3; 12 bases are a match to TRBD1. Germline values: CDR1 LGHNA, CDR2 YNFKEQ. The CDR3 extends over 17 amino acids. The junction had 6 bases not matched to a gene; V was cut back by 3 bases and J by 2 bases. The chain's CDR3 is CASSHGTGGEFTDTQYF. CDR3 DNA sequence: TGTGCCAGCAGCCACGGGACAGGGGGCGAATTCACAGATACGCAGTATTTT.

The J gene is TRBJ1-4, the V gene TRBV20-1, with 8 bases aligning to TRBD1. This CDR3 comprises 14 residues. Germline V gives CDR1 DFQATT, CDR2 SNEGSKA (reference sequence). The J segment lost 7 bases and the V segment lost 7 bases, leaving 11 bases of the junction unmatched. CDR3 DNA: TGCAGTGGTAGGGGTGACAGGGGCCGTGAAAAACTGTTTTTT. It translates to CSGRGDRGREKLFF.

The sample holds many counts of this clonotype. V and J are TRBV20-1 and TRBJ2-7, with D maybe TRBD2 (6 bases). V lost 3 bases to trimming and J lost 3 bases, with 21 bases between them. CDR1 is DFQATT, CDR2 SNEGSKA, per germline (reference sequence). CDR3 length: 16 amino acids. CDR3 region: CSASPHSPGLHYEQYF. The CDR3 DNA sequence: TGCAGTGCTAGTCCACATAGCCCCGGACTACACTACGAGCAGTACTTC.

The V call is TRBV19, the J call TRBJ2-2; D is unresolved. The CDR3 length is 15 residues. CDR1 and CDR2 (germline): LNHDA, SQIVND (reference sequence). The ends were cut back, 3 bases at V and 1 base at J, with 9 bases in the middle. The CDR3 region is CASSIGDRNTGELFF. CDR3 nucleotide sequence: TGTGCCAGTAGTATCGGTGACCGGAACACCGGGGAGCTGTTTTTT. Looking up the rest from reference TRBV19 and TRBJ2-2 gives the full variable domain: DGGITQSPKYLFRKEGQNVTLSCEQNLNHDAMYWYRQDPGQGLRLIYYSQIVNDFQKGDIAEGYSVSREKKESFPLTVTSAQKNPTAFYLCASSIGDRNTGELFFGEGSRLTVL.

This clonotype was observed many times. V is TRBV10-3 and J is TRBJ2-1, with no clear D. The germline V and J ends were trimmed by 0 bases and 4 bases, with 10 bases remaining between them. CDR3 length equals 15 residues. The germline V gene encodes CDR1 ENHRY and CDR2 SYGVKD. CDR3 in amino acids: CAISESRLPYNEQFF. In DNA form, the CDR3 reads TGTGCCATCAGTGAGTCGCGGCTGCCTTACAATGAGCAGTTCTTC.

The chain joins TRBV5-6 to TRBJ2-5, with D perhaps TRBD2 (6 bases). This CDR3 is 15 amino acids long. Trimming removed 0 bases from V and 3 bases from J, with 12 bases in between. The germline V gene encodes CDR1 SGHDT and CDR2 YYEEEE. The CDR3 region has the DNA TGTGCCAGCAGCTTGGAGGGCGGGACGGAAGAGACCCAGTACTTC. Residues: CASSLEGGTEETQYF.

This chain uses TRBV7-9 with TRBJ1-4; D is possibly TRBD1 (5 bases). From germline, CDR1 is SEHNR and CDR2 FQNEAQ (reference sequence). V was shortened by 5 bases and J by 0 bases, with 10 bases between the two germline ends. This CDR3 comprises 15 residues. CDR3 sequence (DNA): TGTGCCAGCAGCGCAGGGACTTCAACTAATGAAAAACTGTTTTTT. The encoded protein is CASSAGTSTNEKLFF.

The rearrangement uses TRBV18 and TRBJ1-2, with 7 bases identical to TRBD1. The CDR3 length is 16 residues. The germline gives CDR1 KGHSH, CDR2 LQKENI. With V trimmed by 6 bases and J by 0 bases, 10 bases remained unmatched. This chain's CDR3 is CASSQSGTATNYGYTF. CDR3 in DNA: TGTGCCAGCTCTCAATCCGGGACAGCTACTAACTATGGCTACACCTTC.

A few counts support this clonotype. The rearrangement links TRBV7-2 to TRBJ2-7; 9 positions agree with TRBD1. The V gene's germline CDR1 is SGHTA and CDR2 FQGNSA. V lost 1 base to trimming and J lost 7 bases; unmatched junction nucleotides: 5. The CDR3 runs 14 residues. The CDR3 sequence is CASSLGQGEGEQYV. The DNA of the CDR3 is TGTGCCAGCAGCTTAGGACAGGGGGAGGGGGAGCAGTACGTC.

This clonotype was counted only a few times. V gene TRBV6-1 combines with J gene TRBJ1-5, with 8 bases fitting TRBD1. Germline assignment: CDR1 MNHNS and CDR2 SASEGT. CDR3 length: 15 amino acids. J lost 3 bases, V lost 2 bases, and 3 bases had no gene match. Here the CDR3 DNA reads TGTGCCAGCAGTGAATGGACAGGGTCCAATCAGCCCCAGCATTTT. It encodes CASSEWTGSNQPQHF.

This clonotype has only a few counts. The gene calls are TRBV11-2 and TRBJ1-2, with D tentatively TRBD1 (5 bases). The V and J ends lost 1 base and 7 bases respectively, with 19 bases between them. This CDR3 is built from 16 residues. Germline CDR1 is SGHAT and CDR2 is FQNNGV. CDR3 nucleotide sequence: TGTGCCAGCAGCTTAGGAGGGTTTAGGGGCGCCTCTGGCTACACCTTC. This translates into CASSLGGFRGASGYTF.

This clonotype was seen only a few times. This chain uses TRBV29-1 with TRBJ2-7; D may be TRBD1 or TRBD2 (5 bases each). Germline loops: CDR1 SQVTM, CDR2 ANQGSEA. Trimming stripped 4 bases from V and 5 bases from J, with 12 bases between. The CDR3 extends over 12 amino acids. CDR3 sequence reads: CSVAPQGDEQYF. Written as DNA, the CDR3 is TGCAGCGTTGCCCCCCAGGGAGACGAGCAGTACTTC.

This clonotype was observed a handful of times. This chain links TRBV25-1 with TRBJ1-5; D not resolved. The CDR3 runs to 14 residues. Trimming left V 3 bases short and J 1 base short, with 7 bases between. CDR1 is MGHDK, CDR2 SYGVNS, per germline. The CDR3 sequence is CASSDHLSNQPQHF. DNA of the CDR3: TGTGCCAGCAGTGATCACCTGAGCAATCAGCCCCAGCATTTT.

The CDR3 region has the DNA TGCGCCAGCAGCTTGGCCGCAGCCTGGTTCGCGAACACCGGGGAGCTGTTTTTT. This sequence encodes CASSLAAAWFANTGELFF. This sequence joins TRBV5-1 and TRBJ2-2; D remains ambiguous. The CDR3 is made up of 18 amino acids. In germline, CDR1 is SGHRS, CDR2 YFSETQ. Trimming stripped 0 bases from V and 0 bases from J, with 15 bases between.

The chain employs TRBV7-9 and TRBJ2-1, with 7 bases lining up with TRBD2. The CDR3 spans 14 residues. Germline CDR1 SEHNR, CDR2 FQNEAQ (reference sequence). V dropped 5 bases and J dropped 5; count of bases not matched to a gene: 6. CDR3 coding DNA: TGTGCCAGCAGCAGACGGACTAGAAACAATGAGCAGTTCTTC. This codes for CASSRRTRNNEQFF. The whole variable domain, remainder taken from reference TRBV7-9 and TRBJ2-1, is DTGVSQNPRHKITKRGQNVTFRCDPISEHNRLYWYRQTLGQGPEFLTYFQNEAQLEKSRLLSDRFSAERPKGSFSTLEIQRTEQGDSAMYLCASSRRTRNNEQFFGPGTRLTVL.

A few counts support this clonotype. The gene calls are TRBV21-1 and TRBJ2-7; TRBD2 was called by the table and not checked on the DNA. TRBV21-1 is shown as a pseudogene. CDR3 length: 12 amino acids. The CDR3 region is CASSNDTSGRKF. DNA of the CDR3: TGTGCCAGCAGCAATGATACTAGCGGGAGAAAGTTC.